This T cell receptor beta chain was captured by sequencing in a study of shared clonotypes between healthy human individuals. All donors were Caucasian adults living in Nashville, Tennessee. Data came from immunoSEQ multiplex PCR; TCRdb stores just in-frame clones and leaves some out. The table records fewer than 1.6 million clones, approximately 98.5% of them present only once. This CDR3 spans 16 amino acids. The ends were cut back, 6 bases at V and 1 base at J, with 16 bases in the middle. CDR1 and CDR2 from the germline V gene are SGHVS and FNYEAQ. Sequencing was done on a sample of naive CD4+ T cells sorted from blood. Subset indicated: CD45RA+ positively selected. The chain couples TRBV7-6 to TRBJ2-1, with D perhaps given as TRBD1 or TRBD2 (6 bases each). This receptor was taken from a man in his thirties or forties in good health. CDR3 in amino acids: CASSYRTGTSYNEQFF. Written as DNA, the CDR3 is TGTGCCAGCAGTTATAGAACAGGGACTTCCTACAATGAGCAGTTCTTC. The variable domain in full, with the rest retrieved from reference TRBV7-6 and TRBJ2-1, is GAGVSQSPRYKVTKRGQDVALRCDPISGHVSLYWYRQALGQGPEFLTYFNYEAQQDKSGLPNDRFSAERPEGSISTLTIQRTEQRDSAMYRCASSYRTGTSYNEQFFGPGTRLTVL.